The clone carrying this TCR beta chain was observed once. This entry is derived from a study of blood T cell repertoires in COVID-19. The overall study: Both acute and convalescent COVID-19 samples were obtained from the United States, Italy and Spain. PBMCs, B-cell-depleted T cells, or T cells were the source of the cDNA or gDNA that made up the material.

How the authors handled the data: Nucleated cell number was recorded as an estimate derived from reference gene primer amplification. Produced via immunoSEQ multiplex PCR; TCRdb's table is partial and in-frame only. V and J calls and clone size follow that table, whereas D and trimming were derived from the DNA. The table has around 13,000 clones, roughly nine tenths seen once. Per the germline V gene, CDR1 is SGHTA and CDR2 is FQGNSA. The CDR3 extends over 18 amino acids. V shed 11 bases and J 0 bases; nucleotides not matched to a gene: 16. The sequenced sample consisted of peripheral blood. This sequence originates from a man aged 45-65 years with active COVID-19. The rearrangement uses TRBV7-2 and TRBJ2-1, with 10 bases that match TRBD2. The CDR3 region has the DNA TGTGCCGGATCGAAAGCGGGAGGGTCCTCAAGCTCCTACAATGAGCAGTTCTTC. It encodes CAGSKAGGSSSSYNEQFF.